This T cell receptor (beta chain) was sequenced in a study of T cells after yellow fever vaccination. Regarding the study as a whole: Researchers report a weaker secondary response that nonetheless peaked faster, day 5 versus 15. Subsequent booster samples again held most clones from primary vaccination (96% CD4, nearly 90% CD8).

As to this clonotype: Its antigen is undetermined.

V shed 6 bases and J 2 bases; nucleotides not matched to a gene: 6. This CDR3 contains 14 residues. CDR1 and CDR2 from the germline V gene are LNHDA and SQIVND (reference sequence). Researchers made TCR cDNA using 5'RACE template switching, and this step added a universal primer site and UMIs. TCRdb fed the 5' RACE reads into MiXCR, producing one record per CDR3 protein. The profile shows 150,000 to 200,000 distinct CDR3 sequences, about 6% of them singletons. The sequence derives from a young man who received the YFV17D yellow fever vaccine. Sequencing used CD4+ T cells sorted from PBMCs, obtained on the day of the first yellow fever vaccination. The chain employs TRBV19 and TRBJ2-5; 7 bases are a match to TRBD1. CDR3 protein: CASSQTGQQETQYF. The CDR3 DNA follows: TGTGCCAGTAGCCAAACGGGACAGCAAGAGACCCAGTACTTC.